This TCR beta chain was recorded in a study of blood T cell repertoires in COVID-19. Across the whole study: The United States, Italy and Spain were the sources of the acute and convalescent COVID-19 samples.

V shed 4 bases and J 8 bases; nucleotides not matched to a gene: 9. The CDR3 spans 14 residues. CDR1 and CDR2 (germline): SGDLS, YYNGEE. This table comes from immunoSEQ multiplex PCR, and its TCRdb copy is limited to in-frame clones, with some not included. The top ten clones hold 2% to 3% of a sample with about 250,000 clones, roughly nine tenths of them seen once. The sequencing sample was made of PBMCs or T cells enriched from blood (not recorded which). This receptor was obtained from a woman younger than 35 who had recovered from COVID-19. The chain recombines TRBV9 with TRBJ1-2, with 9 bases lining up with TRBD1. The CDR3: CASSNPDRGVGYTF. The CDR3 bases are TGTGCCAGCAGCAACCCGGACAGGGGAGTAGGCTACACCTTC.